This T cell receptor (beta chain) was recovered during a study of cytomegalovirus exposure and HLA in healthy donors. Regarding the study as a whole: It was only CMV serostatus that was available as immune exposure information. Near-uniform donor sequencing depth was presumed by presence/absence analyses.

PCR used 60 Vbeta primers and 13 Jbeta primers. TCRdb's table, derived via immunoSEQ multiplex PCR, lists solely in-frame clones and lacks some. The data show around 99,000 clones, over 75% seen once. CDR3 length: 15 amino acids. V gave up 0 bases and J gave up 8 bases, with 16 bases separating them. Germline-derived CDR1 and CDR2 are KGHSH and LQKENI. With regard to this clone: The antigen is not known.

Nominal health characterized the donors when sampled, though unrecorded immune exposures were likely. V and J are TRBV18 and TRBJ1-2; TRBD1 might be the D (5 bases). The clonotype was recovered from a man in his fifties or sixties in good health and CMV-seropositive. The sample was PBMCs. As DNA, the CDR3 is TGTGCCAGCTCACCACCGGAATCGGAGGGGAGAGGCTACACCTTC. Protein product: CASSPPESEGRGYTF.